This TCR beta chain was retrieved from a study of CD8 T cells in Susac syndrome. Random hexamers served to reverse transcribe roughly 0.45 to 1 ug RNA. TCRdb redid the calling of the immunoSEQ multiplex PCR reads with MiXCR, one entry per CDR3 protein. The table lists approximately 160,000 distinct CDR3 sequences, roughly 94% of them singletons. The patients serving as multiple sclerosis controls were treatment-naive. They had stable or active relapsing-remitting disease and fulfilled revised McDonald criteria. The CD8+ and CD4+ T cells were negatively isolated, with the TEMRA cells enriched by FACS. Germline V gives CDR1 SGHNT, CDR2 YYREEE (reference sequence). Trimming took 1 base from V and 3 from J, leaving 13 bases between them. The CDR3 extends over 15 amino acids.

The specimen was CD4+ T cells from PBMCs. V is TRBV5-4 and J is TRBJ1-2; no clear D gene. The clonotype originates from a human donor with multiple sclerosis. CDR3 region: CASSLNLPRDYGYTF. The DNA of the CDR3 is TGTGCCAGCAGCTTGAACCTACCCCGCGACTATGGCTACACCTTC.